The 20 T cell receptor beta chains reported below all come from one sample, sequenced in a study of liver allograft versus peripheral blood T cells. Study summary: A comparison was made between T cell receptor repertoires in transplanted livers and those in recipients' peripheral blood.

TCRdb processed the reads anew with MiXCR; each CDR3 protein has one entry. The sample lists 4,000 or so distinct CDR3 sequences, approximately 16% occurring once. These receptors were taken from a human patient who had a liver transplant. The T cells may come from the graft donor.

This chain connects TRBV18 to TRBJ2-5; TRBD1 agrees at 7 bases. The CDR3 is 16 residues long. V shed 3 bases and J 4 bases; nucleotides not matched to a gene: 11. Germline V CDR1 and CDR2: KGHSH, LQKENI. This CDR3 reads CASSPGTVGGRETQYF. CDR3 nucleotide sequence: TGTGCCAGCTCACCGGGGACAGTCGGTGGTCGAGAGACCCAGTACTTC.

This clonotype has a handful of counts. V gene TRBV28 combines with J gene TRBJ2-4; 11 nucleotides agree with TRBD1. The junction had 4 bases not matched to a gene; V was cut back by 5 bases and J by 1 base. This CDR3 contains 16 residues. Germline assignment: CDR1 MDHEN and CDR2 SYDVKM. DNA for the CDR3: TGTGCCAGCAGTCCCGGACAGGGGGCGGCCAAAAACATTCAGTACTTC. Protein: CASSPGQGAAKNIQYF. The complete variable domain, with remaining parts taken from reference TRBV28 and TRBJ2-4, reads DVKVTQSSRYLVKRTGEKVFLECVQDMDHENMFWYRQDPGLGLRLIYFSYDVKMKEKGDIPEGYSVSREKKERFSLILESASTNQTSMYLCASSPGQGAAKNIQYFGAGTRLSVL.

Relative to its sample, this clonotype is medium-sized (0.01 to 0.1%). The chain recombines TRBV27 with TRBJ2-7; 7 bases fit TRBD1. CDR1 and CDR2 from the germline V gene are MNHEY and SMNVEV (reference sequence). There are 14 residues in the CDR3. Trimming removed 5 bases from V and 2 bases from J; junction bases left unmatched: 6. The CDR3 reads CASSLRDRTYEQYF. The CDR3 region has the DNA TGTGCCAGCAGTCTCCGGGACAGAACCTACGAGCAGTACTTC.

In this sample, this clonotype turned up many times. An end of the junction does not agree with germline; a read error may underlie this. The chain carries TRBV30 and TRBJ1-5, with D maybe TRBD1 (5 bases). The CDR3 contains 15 residues. The germline CDR1 and CDR2 sequences are GTSNPN and SVGIG (reference sequence). The CDR3 DNA follows: TGTGCCCGGAGTTCGGACACGATTAGCAATCAGCCCCAGCATTTT. Its translation is CARSSDTISNQPQHF.

By share of the sample, this clonotype is large. The chain joins TRBV13 to TRBJ1-2; D unresolved. This CDR3 is 13 amino acids long. V gave up 8 bases and J gave up 4 bases, with 14 bases separating them. Germline CDR1 PRHDT, CDR2 FYEKMQ (reference sequence). The CDR3 DNA reads TGTGCCAGCGGCTCTCATGGGGTCTATGGCTACACCTTC. Amino acid sequence: CASGSHGVYGYTF.

Sample share makes this clonotype medium-sized. The DNA of the CDR3 is TGTGCCAGCAGTCCTGAATACGACAGGGGCAGATACGAGCAGTACTTC. It yields the protein CASSPEYDRGRYEQYF. The gene calls are TRBV28 and TRBJ2-7, with 8 bases aligning to TRBD1. The CDR3 contains 16 residues. J was trimmed by 4 bases and V by 5 bases; bases with no gene match: 13. Germline-derived CDR1 and CDR2 are MDHEN and SYDVKM. The full variable domain, its missing parts supplied by reference TRBV28 and TRBJ2-7, is DVKVTQSSRYLVKRTGEKVFLECVQDMDHENMFWYRQDPGLGLRLIYFSYDVKMKEKGDIPEGYSVSREKKERFSLILESASTNQTSMYLCASSPEYDRGRYEQYFGPGTRLTVT.

A remark on this clonotype: This likely came from a read error, as a far larger clone is one base away. The chain employs TRBV13 and TRBJ2-1; 10 nucleotides line up with TRBD2. V was pared by 1 base and J by 10 bases, with 7 bases of the junction left unmatched. This CDR3 has 15 residues. Looked up from germline, CDR1 is PRHDT and CDR2 is FYEKMQ (reference sequence). This CDR3 is CASSLDSGGINEQFF. CDR3 nucleotide sequence: TGTGCCAGCAGCTTAGATAGCGGGGGGATCAACGAGCAGTTCTTC.

Sample share makes this clonotype medium-sized (0.01 to 0.1%). The V call is TRBV19, the J call TRBJ2-7; D is ambiguous. The CDR3 runs to 13 residues. Germline lookup yields CDR1 LNHDA and CDR2 SQIVND (reference sequence). The ends were cut back, 5 bases at V and 5 bases at J, with 13 bases in the middle. In DNA, the CDR3 is TGTGCCAGTAGTCCCTCTCCCCCGGACGAGCAGTACTTC. This translates into CASSPSPPDEQYF.

Note on this clonotype: The germline gene is not matched at one end of the junction; a read error may be the cause. This rearrangement joins TRBV11-2 to TRBJ2-1; D remains ambiguous. The germline V gene encodes CDR1 SGHAT and CDR2 FQNNGV. The CDR3 runs 12 residues. This CDR3 reads CASSLAGYEQLF. As DNA, the CDR3 is TGTGCCAGCAGCTTAGCGGGTTATGAGCAGTTATTC.

This clonotype was seen only a few times. The chain employs TRBV18 and TRBJ2-7, with 8 nucleotides matching TRBD2. This CDR3 has 15 amino acids. The V and J ends lost 3 bases and 0 bases, in that order; junction bases with no gene match: 4. The germline gives CDR1 KGHSH, CDR2 LQKENI. The CDR3 reads CASSPGTSGSYEQYF. CDR3 nucleotide sequence: TGTGCCAGCTCACCCGGGACTAGTGGCTCCTACGAGCAGTACTTC.

A few counts support this clonotype. The J gene is TRBJ2-5, the V gene TRBV20-1; a possible D gene is TRBD1 (6 bases). CDR3 length: 12 residues. Germline loops: CDR1 DFQATT, CDR2 SNEGSKA (reference sequence). The V gene lost 6 bases and the J gene lost 1 base, with 9 bases spanning the gap. CDR3 amino acids: CSAWTVQETQYF. CDR3 nucleotides: TGCAGTGCATGGACAGTCCAAGAGACCCAGTACTTC.

In its sample, this clonotype ranks as medium-sized. The V call is TRBV5-4, the J call TRBJ1-5; D remains unclear. Germline assignment: CDR1 SGHNT and CDR2 YYREEE (reference sequence). Trimming stripped 4 bases from V and 4 bases from J, with 9 bases between. CDR3 size: 13 residues. CDR3 sequence (DNA): TGTGCCAGCAGCGGCGGACCTAATCAGCCCCAGCATTTT. Protein: CASSGGPNQPQHF.

The V and J genes are TRBV2 and TRBJ1-2, with D perhaps matching TRBD1 (5 bases). Germline CDR1 reads SNHLY; CDR2 reads FYNNEI. Trimming shortened V by 6 bases and J by 6 bases, and 23 bases separated the two germline ends. The CDR3 contains 16 residues. The CDR3 loop is CASSASVGRDKNGYTF. CDR3 DNA: TGTGCCAGCAGCGCCTCGGTGGGCAGGGATAAGAATGGCTACACCTTC.

Comments on this clonotype: A much larger clonotype is one base distant, so this may be a read error. J is TRBJ1-5 and V is TRBV30; no firm D call. Between the trimmed V and J ends, which lost 0 bases and 4 bases, there was a span of 7 bases. The CDR3 runs to 13 residues. Germline loops: CDR1 GTSNPN, CDR2 SVGIG (reference sequence). The CDR3 nucleotides read TGTGCCTGGAGTGTGAAGTTAAATCAGCCCCAGCATTTT. Amino acids: CAWSVKLNQPQHF.

This clonotype is medium-sized (0.01 to 0.1%) within its sample. This sequence joins TRBV12-3 or TRBV12-4 and TRBJ1-6, with a possible D match to TRBD1 (5 bases). The CDR3 sequence is 12 residues long. V lost 7 bases and J lost 10, with 11 bases in between. CDR3 DNA: TGTGCCAGCACCCTGGGGGGGTCACCCCTCCACTTT. This sequence encodes CASTLGGSPLHF.

This clonotype is medium-sized (0.01 to 0.1%). The chain couples TRBV6-5 to TRBJ1-1, with a weak D call TRBD1 (6 bases). The CDR3 loop spans 17 amino acids. Trimming removed 1 base from V and 4 bases from J, with 19 bases in between. The germline V gene encodes CDR1 MNHEY and CDR2 SVGAGI. In DNA, the CDR3 is TGTGCCAGCAGTTACTACGCCACAGGGTTAGGTGGCACTGAAGCTTTCTTT. The encoded protein is CASSYYATGLGGTEAFF.

By its share, this clonotype is medium-sized. The V call is TRBV5-4, the J call TRBJ1-6; 8 bases match TRBD1. The CDR3 extends over 17 amino acids. The ends lost 4 bases at V and 7 bases at J; junction bases unmatched: 13. Germline V CDR1 and CDR2: SGHNT, YYREEE (reference sequence). CDR3 DNA: TGTGCCAGCAGCCCCAACAGGGGGTCGGAGACAAATTCACCCCTCCACTTT. It translates to CASSPNRGSETNSPLHF.

In this sample, this clonotype is medium-sized. The chain uses TRBV6-5 and TRBJ2-7; the match to TRBD2 covers 12 bases. The V gene end was trimmed by 0 bases and the J gene end by 3 bases; junction bases not matched to a gene: 0. CDR1 and CDR2 from the germline V gene are MNHEY and SVGAGI. This CDR3 has 15 residues. This CDR3 is CASSYSTSGGYEQYF. CDR3 sequence (DNA): TGTGCCAGCAGTTACTCGACTAGCGGGGGCTACGAGCAGTACTTC.

The chain employs TRBV10-1 and TRBJ2-3; tentatively, D is TRBD2 (6 bases). V was trimmed by 3 bases and J by 5 bases, leaving 21 bases between them. Germline loops: CDR1 WNHNN, CDR2 SYGVQD (reference sequence). This CDR3 has 17 residues. For the CDR3, the DNA is TGCGCCAGCAGTGACCTTCGGGGGAGATTGGCCAAAGATACGCAGTATTTT. Protein sequence: CASSDLRGRLAKDTQYF.

This clonotype was counted a few times. The J gene is TRBJ1-1, the V gene TRBV3-1; maybe TRBD1 (5 bases). CDR3 length: 15 residues. Germline loops: CDR1 LGHDT, CDR2 YNNKEL (reference sequence). Trimming pared 3 bases from V and 0 bases from J, leaving 11 bases between. In DNA form, the CDR3 reads TGTGCCAGCAGCCAGATTAGGGGTATGAACACTGAAGCTTTCTTT. Protein product: CASSQIRGMNTEAFF.